This TCR beta chain derives from a study of T cell responses to AZD1222 COVID-19 vaccine (dated by TCRdb to the early 2020s). In terms of the full investigation: Because spike-specific TCR depth and breadth did not differ between the two schedules, AZD1222 recipients who got a second dose at roughly 4 weeks were pooled with those who got a second dose at roughly 12 weeks. TCR sequencing covered over 230 trial participants: 200 to 220 given two doses of AZD1222 and some 25 given two doses of MenACWY control vaccine. Trial participants were enrolled by age into 18-55, 56-69 and 70-plus year subgroups, with approximately 160, 26 and 62 TCR-sequenced participants respectively. Findings and caveats that apply to the study as a whole: The whole spike protein was spanned by vaccine-associated CD4 TCRs, and dominant responses were seen in regions 160-218 and 743-854. A significant rise in spike-specific TCR breadth and depth was observed after two AZD1222 doses relative to day 0 and relative to MenACWY recipients. Reportedly, close to half of the unique spike-specific TCRs recognized epitopes lying outside the regions that are mutated in the B.1.351 and B.1.1.7 variants. Participants were mostly white British, with more females than males. The authors suggested clonal diversity may have been underestimated. The 56-69-year group was small, and its depth increase did not reach significance, likely because of low power. Because no day 14 peak-response samples were available, repertoires were characterized only after the peak T cell response. Only 5 to 7 AZD1222 recipients were SARS-CoV-2 seropositive at baseline, limiting conclusions about previously exposed vaccinees.

The CDR3 numbers 16 residues from cysteine through phenylalanine. CDR3 DNA is the only sequence kept; it has 48 bases, read in frame from the first base. Via the germline V gene (reference sequence), CDR1 is LNHDA and CDR2 SQIVND. V and J are truncated by 10 bases and 6 bases respectively, leaving an intervening sequence of 27 bases. A note on this clone: This receptor's antigen is unknown. No base-level quality is on record; no much larger clone is a single base apart.

The CDR3 regions of human TCRbeta chains were subjected to immunosequencing. As for the original processing: TCRs in the repertoires were matched against a reference library of SARS-CoV-2-specific TCRs that had been generated with the MIRA antigen-specificity platform. Breadth was defined as the fraction of unique TCRs that were SARS-CoV-2-associated, and depth was defined as the fraction of total T cells that were SARS-CoV-2-associated. Using the MIRA data, each spike-specific TCR was mapped to the spike region that the TCR reacts to and placed in a CD4 or CD8 class. Log10-transformed breadth and depth values were compared by one-way ANOVA with Sidak's multiple comparisons tests. TCRdb mirrors the immuneACCESS table, restricted to in-frame sequences. Some clones are absent from its copies; in checked studies, under half trace to an unresolved V gene, and the reason for the others is unknown. V and J calls and clone size come straight from that table; D and trimming were deduced from the DNA. The sample table contains tens of thousands of clones; only one count was recorded for 80% to 90% of them. The ten top clones hold 31% of the sample.

The label giving this sample's time point can be read as: baseline before first vaccination. Vaccinee samples were obtained from the UK trials COV001 and COV002, which included a single-blind randomized controlled phase 2/3 trial of AZD1222 (ChAdOx1 nCoV-19) in healthy adults. For TCRbeta chain sequencing, PBMC samples from trial participants were taken at day 0 and at day 28 after the second dose. The sequencing here drew on peripheral blood, taken on day 0 of AZD1222 vaccination. The sequence came from an adult in good health. Here the chain combines TRBV19 and TRBJ1-2; perhaps TRBD1 is the D gene, with 6 bases matching. The encoded CDR3 is CATSSTLGGRGHGYTF. The nucleotides read TGTGCCACTTCTTCCACCTTGGGGGGCCGAGGACATGGCTACACCTTC.